Listed below are T cell receptor beta chains from one sample, sequenced in a study of cytomegalovirus exposure and HLA in healthy donors. Sequencing used immunoSEQ multiplex PCR; TCRdb keeps in-frame clones, though not all of them. The sample lists 150,000 to 200,000 clones, about 80% occurring once. The source material was PBMCs. These receptor sequences come from a woman younger than 30 in good health and CMV-seropositive. Both conserved end residues are part of each CDR3. The D gene is left open where the match is weak. Not every row has a clone size; where given, it reads once, few, many or a size class.

D	size	J	V	CDR3	DNA
NA	few	TRBJ2-3	TRBV5-6	CASSSGQTTDTQYF	TGTGCCAGCAGCTCAGGACAGACCACAGATACGCAGTATTTT
NA	NA	TRBJ2-1	TRBV18	CASSAGVDEQFF	TGTGCCAGCTCTGCAGGGGTTGATGAGCAGTTCTTC
TRBD2	NA	TRBJ2-1	TRBV2	CASSELRLAGGDEQFF	TGTGCCAGCAGTGAACTAAGACTAGCGGGGGGAGATGAGCAGTTCTTC
TRBD2	NA	TRBJ2-1	TRBV5-1	CASSLMRGGSYNEQFF	TGCGCCAGCAGCTTGATGCGGGGGGGCTCCTACAATGAGCAGTTCTTC
TRBD2	NA	TRBJ2-5	TRBV4-2	CASSPRGTSGGNQYF	TGTGCCAGCAGCCCGAGGGGGACTAGCGGGGGGAACCAGTACTTC
TRBD1	NA	TRBJ2-5	TRBV11-2	CASSITGTGRKETQYF	TGTGCCAGCAGCATAACCGGGACAGGGCGGAAAGAGACCCAGTACTTC
TRBD1	NA	TRBJ1-6	TRBV7-8	CASSLRRDRGSSYNSPLHF	TGTGCCAGCAGCCTAAGACGGGACAGGGGAAGCTCCTATAATTCACCCCTCCACTTT
NA	NA	TRBJ1-2	TRBV7-6	CASSLEPGHGYTF	TGTGCCAGCAGCTTAGAGCCAGGCCACGGCTACACCTTC
TRBD1	NA	TRBJ2-3	TRBV11-2	CASSSWTGGTDTQYF	TGTGCCAGCAGCTCTTGGACAGGGGGCACAGATACGCAGTATTTT
NA	NA	TRBJ2-5	TRBV27	CASSPWVAGAYQETQYF	TGTGCCAGCAGCCCTTGGGTGGCTGGGGCATACCAAGAGACCCAGTACTTC
NA	NA	TRBJ1-5	TRBV6-5	CASSYGGHPGGPQHF	TGTGCCAGCAGTTACGGAGGACACCCCGGGGGGCCCCAGCATTTT
TRBD1	NA	TRBJ1-2	TRBV28	CASRPTGTGPYGYTF	TGTGCCAGCAGACCCACCGGGACAGGGCCCTATGGCTACACCTTC
TRBD1	few	TRBJ2-5	TRBV12-5	CASGNGQGSETQYF	TGTGCTAGTGGTAACGGACAGGGGTCAGAGACCCAGTACTTC
TRBD2	NA	TRBJ2-3	TRBV28	CASSPGLAGGPMFRDTQYF	TGTGCCAGCAGTCCTGGACTAGCGGGGGGGCCAATGTTTAGAGATACGCAGTATTTT
TRBD1	NA	TRBJ1-5	TRBV6-1	CASSEDRGRVRPQHF	TGTGCCAGCAGTGAGGACAGGGGGCGGGTTAGGCCCCAGCATTTT
NA	NA	TRBJ1-3	TRBV12-5	CASGRGRGNTIYF	TGTGCTAGTGGCCGGGGGAGAGGAAACACCATATATTTT
NA	NA	TRBJ1-1	TRBV28	CASRRGGNTEAFF	TGTGCCAGCAGGCGAGGGGGGAACACTGAAGCTTTCTTT
NA	NA	TRBJ2-2	TRBV6-6	CASSYSGGTGELFF	TGTGCCAGCAGTTACTCGGGGGGCACCGGGGAGCTGTTTTTT
NA	once	TRBJ2-2	TRBV15	CATSRDGGYTGELFF	TGTGCCACCAGCCGCGACGGCGGGTACACCGGGGAGCTGTTTTTT
TRBD2	NA	TRBJ2-5	TRBV5-1	CASNSGTSGGETQYF	TGCGCCAGTAACTCCGGGACTAGCGGGGGTGAGACCCAGTACTTC
NA	NA	TRBJ1-6	TRBV5-1	CASSLSLGQGSSPLHF	TGCGCCAGCAGCTTGTCGCTCGGGCAGGGGAGTTCACCCCTCCACTTT
TRBD2	NA	TRBJ2-1	TRBV30	CAWSLGLANEQFF	TGTGCCTGGAGCCTGGGACTAGCGAATGAGCAGTTCTTC
NA	few	TRBJ2-3	TRBV7-2	CASSLSADTQYF	TGTGCCAGCAGTCTCTCGGCAGATACGCAGTATTTT
TRBD1	NA	TRBJ2-2	TRBV5-1	CASKTPGQGGTGELFF	TGCGCCAGCAAAACGCCGGGACAGGGGGGCACCGGGGAGCTGTTTTTT
TRBD2	NA	TRBJ2-7	TRBV27	CASRFSGGYEQYF	TGTGCCAGCAGATTTAGCGGGGGCTACGAGCAGTACTTC
NA	NA	TRBJ1-2	TRBV5-4	CASSFLSGYGYTF	TGTGCCAGCAGCTTTCTTTCAGGGTATGGCTACACCTTC
TRBD1	many	TRBJ2-1	TRBV6-4	CASSATTGGNEQFF	TGTGCCAGCAGTGCCACGACAGGGGGGAATGAGCAGTTCTTC
TRBD2	NA	TRBJ2-7	TRBV19	CASSAQGLAGGYEQYF	TGTGCCAGCTCGGCCCAGGGACTAGCGGGGGGTTACGAGCAGTACTTC
TRBD2	NA	TRBJ2-3	TRBV7-3	CASSLLAGTTDTQYF	TGTGCCAGCAGCTTACTAGCGGGGACGACAGATACGCAGTATTTT
NA	NA	TRBJ1-2	TRBV6-1	CASSEDPDYGYTF	TGTGCCAGCAGTGAAGACCCGGACTATGGCTACACCTTC
TRBD2	NA	TRBJ2-6	TRBV7-3	CASSLSASGLSGANVLTF	TGTGCCAGCAGCTTATCAGCTAGCGGCCTCTCTGGGGCCAACGTCCTGACTTTC